This T cell receptor (beta chain) is drawn from a study of T cells in Graves' hyperthyroidism and ophthalmopathy. TCR beta CDR3 regions were amplified from RNA transcripts. When the TCR CDR3 underwent first-round RT-PCR, the HTBI primer set was used. TCRdb re-derived calls from the multiplex PCR reads in MiXCR, one entry per CDR3 protein. The sample contains hundreds of thousands of distinct CDR3 sequences, 46% of which appear only once. The CDR3 is made up of 16 amino acids. V lost 2 bases and J lost 0, with 8 bases in between. Germline V gives CDR1 SNHLY, CDR2 FYNNEI. The sample taken for sequencing was peripheral blood or thyroid tissue (not recorded which). The chain joins TRBV2 to TRBJ2-6, with a tentative D call TRBD1 (6 bases). This receptor was identified in a woman aged 18-29 years with Graves' hyperthyroidism. CDR3: CASSERTVSGANVLTF. The CDR3 DNA is TGTGCCAGCAGTGAAAGGACAGTCTCTGGGGCCAACGTCCTGACTTTC. The entire variable domain, with the rest obtained from reference TRBV2 and TRBJ2-6, is as follows: EPEVTQTPSHQVTQMGQEVILRCVPISNHLYFYWYRQILGQKVEFLVSFYNNEISEKSEIFDDQFSVERPDGSNFTLKIRSTKLEDSAMYFCASSERTVSGANVLTFGAGSRLTVL.